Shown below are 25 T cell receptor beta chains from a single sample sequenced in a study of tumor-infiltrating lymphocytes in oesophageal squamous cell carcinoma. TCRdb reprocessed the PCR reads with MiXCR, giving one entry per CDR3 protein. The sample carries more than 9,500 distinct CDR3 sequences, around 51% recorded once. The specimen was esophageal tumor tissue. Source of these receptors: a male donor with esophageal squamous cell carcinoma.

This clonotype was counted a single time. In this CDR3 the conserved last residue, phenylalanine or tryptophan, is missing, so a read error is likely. The DNA of the CDR3 is TGTGCCACTCAGGTTTCCGGCGAGCAGTACTTA. Its translation: CATQVSGEQYL. This sequence joins TRBV7-6 and TRBJ2-4, with D uncertain. The end of the DNA is better explained by TRBJ2-7, so the J call may be wrong. This CDR3 region has 11 residues. Germline V gene sequence: CDR1 SGHVS, CDR2 FNYEAQ.

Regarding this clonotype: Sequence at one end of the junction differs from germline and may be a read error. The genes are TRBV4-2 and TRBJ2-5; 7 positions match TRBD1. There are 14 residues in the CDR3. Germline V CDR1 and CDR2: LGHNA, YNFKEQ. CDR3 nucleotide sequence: TGTGCCAGCTCAGAGGACAGGCAAAATTCACCCCTCCACTTC. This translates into CASSEDRQNSPLHF.

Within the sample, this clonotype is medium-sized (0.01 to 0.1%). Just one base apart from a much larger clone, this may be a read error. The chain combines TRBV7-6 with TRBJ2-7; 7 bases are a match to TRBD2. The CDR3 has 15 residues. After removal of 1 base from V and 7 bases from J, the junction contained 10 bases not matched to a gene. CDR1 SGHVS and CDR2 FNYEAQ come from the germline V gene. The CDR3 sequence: CASSLDPSGYNEQYF. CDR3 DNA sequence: TGTGCCAGCAGCTTAGACCCTAGCGGATACAATGAGCAGTACTTC. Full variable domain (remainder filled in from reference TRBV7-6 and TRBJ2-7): GAGVSQSPRYKVTKRGQDVALRCDPISGHVSLYWYRQALGQGPEFLTYFNYEAQQDKSGLPNDRFSAERPEGSISTLTIQRTEQRDSAMYRCASSLDPSGYNEQYFGPGTRLTVT.

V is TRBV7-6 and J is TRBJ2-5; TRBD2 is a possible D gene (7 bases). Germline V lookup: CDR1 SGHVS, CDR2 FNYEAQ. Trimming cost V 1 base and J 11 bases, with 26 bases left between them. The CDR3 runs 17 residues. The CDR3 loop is CASSLGGGGHSYNEQYF. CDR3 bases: TGTGCCAGCAGCTTAGGGGGCGGGGGACACTCCTACAATGAGCAGTACTTC. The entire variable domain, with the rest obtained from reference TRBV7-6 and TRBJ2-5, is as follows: GAGVSQSPRYKVTKRGQDVALRCDPISGHVSLYWYRQALGQGPEFLTYFNYEAQQDKSGLPNDRFSAERPEGSISTLTIQRTEQRDSAMYRCASSLGGGGHSYNEQYFGPGTRLLVL.

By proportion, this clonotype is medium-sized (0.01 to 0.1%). CDR3 nucleotides: TGTGCCAGCAGCTTAGTGGGGGGTAGCGGCAATCAGCCCCAGCATTTT. Translated, it gives CASSLVGGSGNQPQHF. The V call is TRBV7-2, the J call TRBJ1-5; TRBD1 might be the D (5 bases). The CDR3 has 16 residues. The V end was cut by 1 base, the J end by 2 bases, with 12 bases between. Per the germline V gene, CDR1 is SGHTA and CDR2 is FQGNSA. The complete variable domain, with remaining parts taken from reference TRBV7-2 and TRBJ1-5, reads GAGVSQSPSNKVTEKGKDVELRCDPISGHTALYWYRQSLGQGLEFLIYFQGNSAPDKSGLPSDRFSAERTGGSVSTLTIQRTQQEDSAVYLCASSLVGGSGNQPQHFGDGTRLSIL.

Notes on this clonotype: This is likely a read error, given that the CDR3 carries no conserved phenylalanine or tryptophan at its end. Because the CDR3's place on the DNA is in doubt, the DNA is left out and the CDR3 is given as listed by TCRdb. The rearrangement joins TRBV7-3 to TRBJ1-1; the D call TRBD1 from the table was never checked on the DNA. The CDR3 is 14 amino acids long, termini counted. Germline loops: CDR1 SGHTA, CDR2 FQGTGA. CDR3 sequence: CASSREGMSSSSAP.

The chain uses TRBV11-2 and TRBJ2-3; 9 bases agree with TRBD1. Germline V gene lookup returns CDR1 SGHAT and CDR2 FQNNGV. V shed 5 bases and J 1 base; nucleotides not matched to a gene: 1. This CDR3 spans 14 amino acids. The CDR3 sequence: CASSRQGGTDTQYF. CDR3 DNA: TGTGCCAGCAGCCGACAGGGGGGCACAGATACGCAGTATTTT.

The CDR3 loop reads CASSRGASTDTQYF. The CDR3 bases are TGTGCCAGTTCCCGCGGGGCTAGCACAGATACGCAGTATTTT. The chain combines TRBV7-2 with TRBJ2-3; weak D call: TRBD2 (6 bases). The CDR3 extends over 14 amino acids. Trimming shortened V by 9 bases and J by 0 bases, and 13 bases separated the two germline ends. The germline V gene has CDR1 SGHTA and CDR2 FQGNSA.

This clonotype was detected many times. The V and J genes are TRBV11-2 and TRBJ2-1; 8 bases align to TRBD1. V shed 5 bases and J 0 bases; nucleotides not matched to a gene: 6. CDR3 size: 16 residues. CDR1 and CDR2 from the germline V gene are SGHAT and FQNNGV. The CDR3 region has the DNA TGTGCCAGCAGCCGCAGGGGACAGGTCTCCTACAATGAGCAGTTCTTC. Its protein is CASSRRGQVSYNEQFF.

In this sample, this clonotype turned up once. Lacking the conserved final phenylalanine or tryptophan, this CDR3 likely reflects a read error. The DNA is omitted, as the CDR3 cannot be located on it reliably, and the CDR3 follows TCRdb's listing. The CDR3 here is CASSPRLAGVETQYFGA. This rearrangement joins TRBV7-7 to TRBJ2-6; the D call TRBD2 from the table was never checked on the DNA. Germline-derived CDR1 and CDR2 are SSHAT and FNYEAQ (reference sequence). A total of 17 residues make up the CDR3, ends included.

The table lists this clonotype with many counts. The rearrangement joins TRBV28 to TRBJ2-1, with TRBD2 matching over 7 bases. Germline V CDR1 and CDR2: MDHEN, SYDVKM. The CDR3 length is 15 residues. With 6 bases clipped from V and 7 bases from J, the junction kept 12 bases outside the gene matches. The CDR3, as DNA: TGTGCCAGCAGAAAACTCGGTGGCGGGGGTAATGAGCAGTTCTTC. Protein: CASRKLGGGGNEQFF.

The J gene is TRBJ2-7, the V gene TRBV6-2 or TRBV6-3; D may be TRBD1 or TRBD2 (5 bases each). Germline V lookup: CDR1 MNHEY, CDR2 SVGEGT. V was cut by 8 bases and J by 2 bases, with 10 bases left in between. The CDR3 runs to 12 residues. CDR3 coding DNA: TGTGCCAGCCGACGGGGACCCTACGAGCAGTACTTC. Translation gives CASRRGPYEQYF.

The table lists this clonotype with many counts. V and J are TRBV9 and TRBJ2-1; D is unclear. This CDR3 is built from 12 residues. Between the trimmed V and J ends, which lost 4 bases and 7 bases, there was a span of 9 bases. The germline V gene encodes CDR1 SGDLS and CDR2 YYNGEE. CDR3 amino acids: CASSITLNEQFF. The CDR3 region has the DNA TGTGCCAGCAGCATAACGTTGAATGAGCAGTTCTTC. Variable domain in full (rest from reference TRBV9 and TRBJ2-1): DSGVTQTPKHLITATGQRVTLRCSPRSGDLSVYWYQQSLDQGLQFLIQYYNGEERAKGNILERFSAQQFPDLHSELNLSSLELGDSALYFCASSITLNEQFFGPGTRLTVL.

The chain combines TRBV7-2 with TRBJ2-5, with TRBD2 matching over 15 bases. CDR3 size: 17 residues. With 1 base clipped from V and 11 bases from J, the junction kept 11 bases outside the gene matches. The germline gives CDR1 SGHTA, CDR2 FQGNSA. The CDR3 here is CASSLDGTSGGNNEQYF. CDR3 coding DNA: TGTGCCAGCAGCTTAGATGGGACTAGCGGGGGGAACAATGAGCAGTACTTC.

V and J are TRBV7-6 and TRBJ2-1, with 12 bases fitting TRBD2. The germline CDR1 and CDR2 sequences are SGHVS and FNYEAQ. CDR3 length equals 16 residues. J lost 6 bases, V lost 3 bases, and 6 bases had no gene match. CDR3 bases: TGTGCCAGCAGCTTCCCCGGACTAGCGGGAAGCAATGAGCAGTTCTTC. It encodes CASSFPGLAGSNEQFF.

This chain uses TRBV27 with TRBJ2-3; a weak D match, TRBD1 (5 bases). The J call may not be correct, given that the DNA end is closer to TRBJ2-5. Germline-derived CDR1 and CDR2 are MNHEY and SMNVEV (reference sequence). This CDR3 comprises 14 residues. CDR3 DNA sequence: TGTGCCAGCAGTTTACCCCAGGGCAGAGAGACCCAGTACTTC. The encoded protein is CASSLPQGRETQYF.

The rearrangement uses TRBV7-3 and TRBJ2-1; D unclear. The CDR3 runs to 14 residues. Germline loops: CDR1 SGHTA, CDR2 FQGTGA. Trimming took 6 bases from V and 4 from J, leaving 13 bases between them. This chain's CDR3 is CASSPETSYNEQFF. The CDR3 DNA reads TGTGCCAGCAGTCCAGAGACCAGTTACAATGAGCAGTTCTTC.

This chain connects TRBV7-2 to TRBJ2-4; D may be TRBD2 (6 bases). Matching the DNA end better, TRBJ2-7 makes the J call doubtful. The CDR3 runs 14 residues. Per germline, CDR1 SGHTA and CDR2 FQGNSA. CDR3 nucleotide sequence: TGTGCCAGCAGCCGAGCACCCGGAGGGTACGAGCAGTACTTC. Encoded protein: CASSRAPGGYEQYF.

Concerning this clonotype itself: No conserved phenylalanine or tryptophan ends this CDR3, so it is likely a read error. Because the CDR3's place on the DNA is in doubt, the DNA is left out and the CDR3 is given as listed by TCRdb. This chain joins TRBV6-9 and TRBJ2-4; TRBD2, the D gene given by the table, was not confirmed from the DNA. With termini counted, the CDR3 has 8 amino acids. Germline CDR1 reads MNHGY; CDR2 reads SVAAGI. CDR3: CASSPRLA.

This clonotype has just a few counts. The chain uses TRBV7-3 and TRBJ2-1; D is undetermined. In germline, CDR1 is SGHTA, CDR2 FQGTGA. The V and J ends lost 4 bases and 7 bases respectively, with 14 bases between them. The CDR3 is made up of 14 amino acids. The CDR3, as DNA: TGTGCCAGCAGCTCCGAGCCCGCATGGAATGAGCAGTTCTTC. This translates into CASSSEPAWNEQFF.

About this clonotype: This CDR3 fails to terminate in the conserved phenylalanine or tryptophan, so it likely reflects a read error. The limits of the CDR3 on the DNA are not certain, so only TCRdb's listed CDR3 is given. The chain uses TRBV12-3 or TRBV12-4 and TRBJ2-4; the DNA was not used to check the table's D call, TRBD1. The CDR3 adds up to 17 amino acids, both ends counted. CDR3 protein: CASRDQTGGSYEQYFGN.

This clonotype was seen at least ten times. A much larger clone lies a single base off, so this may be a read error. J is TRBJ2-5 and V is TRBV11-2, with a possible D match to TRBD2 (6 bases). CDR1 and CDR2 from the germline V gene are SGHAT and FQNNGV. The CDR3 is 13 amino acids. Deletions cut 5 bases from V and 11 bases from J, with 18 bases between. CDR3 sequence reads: CASSALPAGKQYF. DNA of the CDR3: TGTGCCAGCAGCGCTCTTCCGGCGGGAAAGCAGTACTTC.

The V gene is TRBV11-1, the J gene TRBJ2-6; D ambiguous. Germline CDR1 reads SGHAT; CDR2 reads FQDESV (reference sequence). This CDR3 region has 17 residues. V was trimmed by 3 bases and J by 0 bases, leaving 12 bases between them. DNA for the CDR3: TGTGCCAGCAGCTTCCTACCTACCAGCTCTGGGGCCAACGTCCTGACTTTC. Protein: CASSFLPTSSGANVLTF.

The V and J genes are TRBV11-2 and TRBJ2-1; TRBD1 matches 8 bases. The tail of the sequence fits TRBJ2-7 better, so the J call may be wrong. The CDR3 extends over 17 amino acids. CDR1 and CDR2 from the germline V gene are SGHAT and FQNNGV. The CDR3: CASSLVPGGNMGYEQYF. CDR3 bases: TGTGCCAGCAGCTTAGTTCCAGGGGGCAATATGGGCTACGAGCAGTACTTC.

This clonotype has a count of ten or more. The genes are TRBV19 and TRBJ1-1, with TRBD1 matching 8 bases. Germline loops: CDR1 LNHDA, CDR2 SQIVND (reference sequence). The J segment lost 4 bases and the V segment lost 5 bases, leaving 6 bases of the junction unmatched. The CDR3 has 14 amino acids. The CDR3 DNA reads TGTGCCAGTAGTCCAGGACAGGGCGGCACTGAAGCTTTCTTT. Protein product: CASSPGQGGTEAFF.